Following are 30 T cell receptor beta chains from one sample sequenced in a study of control samples from healthy donors and cancer patients (dated by TCRdb to about 2020). Library generation was performed with the immunoSEQ multiplex PCR assay. TCRdb stores this immuneACCESS table with in-frame sequences only. Part of the clones is absent; in the studies checked, under half of the shortfall reflects unresolved V genes, and no reason is known for the rest. This sample is represented by about 60,000 clones; 85% of them were singletons. In total, the top ten clones hold roughly 6% of the sample. Sequenced material: blood. Receptors originate from a man in his forties in good health.

The V gene is TRBV4-1, the J gene TRBJ1-1; D is undetermined. CDR3 length: 16 residues. V gave up 4 bases and J gave up 0 bases, with 15 bases separating them. Per germline, CDR1 MGHRA and CDR2 YSYEKL. CDR3 region: CASSPQVNSMNTEAFF. The CDR3, as DNA: TGCGCCAGCAGCCCCCAAGTCAACAGTATGAACACTGAAGCTTTCTTT.

This chain joins TRBV28 and TRBJ2-7; D is possibly TRBD1 or TRBD2 (5 bases each). Germline V gives CDR1 MDHEN, CDR2 SYDVKM. Trimming cost V 2 bases and J 6 bases, with 8 bases left between them. CDR3 length: 12 residues. The CDR3 DNA is TGTGCCAGCAGTTTAAGAGGGGTCGAGCAGTACTTC. Translating gives CASSLRGVEQYF.

This clone turned up a few times. The rearrangement links TRBV7-8 to TRBJ1-1; D is undetermined. This CDR3 has 16 amino acids. Per the germline V gene, CDR1 is SGHVS and CDR2 is FQNEAQ. V was clipped by 0 bases and J by 3 bases, with 14 bases between them. CDR3 loop: CASSLARFGRDTEAFF. Here the CDR3 DNA reads TGTGCCAGCAGCTTAGCGCGGTTTGGGAGAGACACTGAAGCTTTCTTT.

The chain carries TRBV5-4 and TRBJ2-7; maybe TRBD1 (5 bases). The CDR3 runs 13 residues. Germline CDR1 and CDR2: SGHNT and YYREEE (reference sequence). The ends were cut back, 3 bases at V and 3 bases at J, with 10 bases in the middle. CDR3 loop: CASSYDRIYEQYF. The DNA of the CDR3 is TGTGCCAGCAGCTATGACAGAATCTACGAGCAGTACTTC.

The chain carries TRBV9 and TRBJ2-7; TRBD2 might be the D (7 bases). Germline lookup yields CDR1 SGDLS and CDR2 YYNGEE. V shed 3 bases and J shed 1 base, with 14 bases lying between them. The CDR3 covers 15 residues. The CDR3 loop is CASSARGAGSYEQYF. CDR3 coding DNA: TGTGCCAGCAGCGCACGGGGGGCCGGGTCCTACGAGCAGTACTTC.

The chain combines TRBV5-1 with TRBJ2-1; D remains ambiguous. Trimming left V 0 bases short and J 6 bases short, with 10 bases between. CDR1 and CDR2 (germline): SGHRS, YFSETQ. The CDR3 covers 14 residues. This CDR3 reads CASSLDGVPNEQFF. CDR3 coding DNA: TGCGCCAGCAGCTTGGACGGAGTTCCCAATGAGCAGTTCTTC.

This clone has just one count. V usage is TRBV2 and J usage is TRBJ1-2; D is perhaps TRBD1 (5 bases). From germline, CDR1 is SNHLY and CDR2 FYNNEI. The CDR3 has 16 amino acids. V shed 0 bases and J shed 6 bases, with 17 bases lying between them. Here the CDR3 reads CASSEALRGGGDGYTF. In DNA form, the CDR3 reads TGTGCCAGCAGTGAAGCGCTTCGGGGGGGAGGTGATGGCTACACCTTC. The full variable domain, rest sourced from reference TRBV2 and TRBJ1-2, is EPEVTQTPSHQVTQMGQEVILRCVPISNHLYFYWYRQILGQKVEFLVSFYNNEISEKSEIFDDQFSVERPDGSNFTLKIRSTKLEDSAMYFCASSEALRGGGDGYTFGSGTRLTVV.

V usage is TRBV7-2 and J usage is TRBJ2-2, with a possible D match to TRBD2 (6 bases). The CDR3 is 13 amino acids. Deletions cut 5 bases from V and 4 bases from J, with 8 bases between. The germline V gene has CDR1 SGHTA and CDR2 FQGNSA. DNA of the CDR3: TGTGCCAGCAGCCGGGGGTTCACCGGGGAGCTGTTTTTT. Protein sequence: CASSRGFTGELFF.

The chain uses TRBV5-6 and TRBJ1-1, with 9 bases aligning to TRBD1. This CDR3 is built from 16 residues. After removal of 3 bases from V and 3 bases from J, the junction contained 9 bases not matched to a gene. Germline V gene sequence: CDR1 SGHDT, CDR2 YYEEEE. For the CDR3, the DNA is TGTGCCAGCAGCTATCCAGGACAGGGGCGTTACACTGAAGCTTTCTTT. Protein: CASSYPGQGRYTEAFF.

V is TRBV2 and J is TRBJ1-5, with 8 nucleotides matching TRBD1. V lost 6 bases to trimming and J lost 2 bases; unmatched junction nucleotides: 6. The CDR3 has 15 amino acids. Looked up from germline, CDR1 is SNHLY and CDR2 is FYNNEI. The CDR3 DNA sequence: TGTGCCAGCAGGGAGGACAGGGCTGGCAATCAGCCCCAGCATTTT. Translated, it gives CASREDRAGNQPQHF.

CDR3 region: CAWAEGVRYGYTF. CDR3 nucleotides: TGTGCCTGGGCCGAGGGAGTTAGGTATGGCTACACCTTC. The rearrangement links TRBV30 to TRBJ1-2; D is uncertain. The CDR3 consists of 13 residues. Germline-derived CDR1 and CDR2 are GTSNPN and SVGIG (reference sequence). The V and J ends lost 5 bases and 5 bases respectively, with 15 bases between them.

This clone was found a few times. V gene TRBV7-2 combines with J gene TRBJ2-3; TRBD2 might be the D (5 bases). This CDR3 contains 16 residues. Per germline, CDR1 SGHTA and CDR2 FQGNSA. Trimming pared 4 bases from V and 0 bases from J, leaving 14 bases between. The chain's CDR3 is CASSSIALTSTDTQYF. The CDR3 DNA follows: TGTGCCAGCAGCTCGATAGCGCTTACTAGCACAGATACGCAGTATTTT.

V is TRBV5-1 and J is TRBJ1-4, with 7 bases that match TRBD1. Germline CDR1 SGHRS, CDR2 YFSETQ. The CDR3 spans 17 residues. V was clipped by 0 bases and J by 0 bases; unmatched bases: 5. The CDR3 region has the DNA TGCGCCAGCAGCTTGGAGGGGGCAAATCCAACTAATGAAAAACTGTTTTTT. Protein: CASSLEGANPTNEKLFF.

The chain links TRBV5-1 to TRBJ1-1; D is possibly TRBD1 (6 bases). This CDR3 has 16 residues. The V gene lost 1 base and the J gene lost 0 bases, with 13 bases spanning the gap. Germline loops: CDR1 SGHRS, CDR2 YFSETQ. The CDR3 region is CASSLQGGSLNTEAFF. For the CDR3, the DNA is TGCGCCAGCAGCTTGCAAGGGGGTTCTCTGAACACTGAAGCTTTCTTT.

The chain has TRBV28 and TRBJ1-1; D not certain. The CDR3 is 14 residues long. Germline loops: CDR1 MDHEN, CDR2 SYDVKM. V lost 6 bases and J lost 2, with 13 bases in between. The CDR3 reads CASSSYLSNTEAFF. CDR3 DNA sequence: TGTGCCAGCAGCTCTTATCTATCTAACACTGAAGCTTTCTTT.

The CDR3 sequence: CAWVHSGNTDTQYF. The CDR3 bases are TGTGCCTGGGTACATAGCGGAAACACAGATACGCAGTATTTT. The chain carries TRBV30 and TRBJ2-3, with TRBD2 as a possible D gene (6 bases). The V end lost 5 bases, the J end lost 2 bases, and 14 bases lay between the germline ends. The V gene's germline CDR1 is GTSNPN and CDR2 SVGIG (reference sequence). This CDR3 has 14 amino acids.

Written as DNA, the CDR3 is TGTGCCAGCAGTCGGGGTGAGCAAGGCTACACCTTC. This encodes CASSRGEQGYTF. V and J are TRBV6-5 and TRBJ1-2; D uncertain. Looked up from germline, CDR1 is MNHEY and CDR2 is SVGAGI. The V end lost 5 bases, the J end lost 8 bases, and 12 bases lay between the germline ends. The CDR3 loop spans 12 amino acids.

V and J are TRBV4-3 and TRBJ1-6, with 10 positions matching TRBD1. V dropped 5 bases and J dropped 5; count of bases not matched to a gene: 3. Germline-derived CDR1 and CDR2 are LGHNA and YSLEER. This CDR3 spans 15 amino acids. This CDR3 reads CASSDGTGDNSPLHF. The DNA of the CDR3 is TGCGCCAGCAGCGATGGGACAGGGGATAATTCACCCCTCCACTTT.

The chain combines TRBV5-4 with TRBJ2-5; TRBD2 aligns across 8 bases. CDR1 is SGHNT and CDR2 is YYREEE in the germline V gene (reference sequence). The CDR3 contains 14 residues. V dropped 1 base and J dropped 5; count of bases not matched to a gene: 4. The CDR3 DNA reads as TGTGCCAGCAGCTTGAGCGGGAGAGGGGAGACCCAGTACTTC. As protein: CASSLSGRGETQYF.

The rearrangement joins TRBV7-2 to TRBJ1-1, with D perhaps TRBD1 (5 bases). Trimming removed 5 bases from V and 6 bases from J, with 16 bases in between. This CDR3 comprises 14 residues. Germline V gives CDR1 SGHTA, CDR2 FQGNSA. The CDR3 reads CASSPQGGDPEAFF. The CDR3 nucleotides are TGTGCCAGCAGCCCTCAGGGTGGGGATCCTGAAGCTTTCTTT.

The chain couples TRBV5-8 to TRBJ1-6; 7 positions agree with TRBD1. CDR3 length equals 18 residues. Germline values: CDR1 SGHTS, CDR2 YDEGEE. The V gene end was trimmed by 0 bases and the J gene end by 0 bases; junction bases not matched to a gene: 6. The CDR3 protein is CASSLDPRDSSYNSPLHF. In nucleotides, the CDR3 is TGTGCCAGCAGCTTGGACCCTCGGGACAGCTCCTATAATTCACCCCTCCACTTT.

The CDR3 sequence is CAWSGQGYTEAFF. The DNA for the CDR3 is TGTGCCTGGAGCGGACAGGGATACACTGAAGCTTTCTTT. V and J are TRBV30 and TRBJ1-1; 8 bases are a match to TRBD1. Per germline, CDR1 GTSNPN and CDR2 SVGIG (reference sequence). V shed 3 bases, J shed 3 bases, and the junction held 3 bases outside the gene matches. This CDR3 is built from 13 residues.

V usage is TRBV4-3 and J usage is TRBJ2-6, with TRBD1 matching 11 bases. With V trimmed by 3 bases and J by 3 bases, 4 bases remained unmatched. In germline, CDR1 is LGHNA, CDR2 YSLEER. The CDR3 runs 17 residues. The CDR3 region is CASSHGQGANGANVLTF. The CDR3, as DNA: TGCGCCAGCAGCCACGGACAGGGGGCCAATGGGGCCAACGTCCTGACTTTC.

This chain joins TRBV3-1 (or the pseudogene TRBV3-2) and TRBJ1-3; D might be TRBD1 (6 bases). Trimming stripped 3 bases from V and 3 bases from J, with 12 bases between. Germline V gene sequence: CDR1 LGHDT, CDR2 YNNKEL (reference sequence). The CDR3 covers 15 residues. The CDR3 DNA reads TGTGCCAGCAGCCAGACAGGACTCATTGGAAACACCATATATTTT. Translated, it gives CASSQTGLIGNTIYF.

The chain carries TRBV7-9 and TRBJ2-7; D is ambiguous. Trimming took off 5 bases at V and 2 bases at J, with 7 bases between the two ends. Germline V gene sequence: CDR1 SEHNR, CDR2 FQNEAQ (reference sequence). The CDR3 is 12 residues long. The chain's CDR3 is CASSPSPYEQYF. The CDR3 DNA is TGTGCCAGCAGCCCATCACCCTACGAGCAGTACTTC.

The CDR3 bases are TGTGCCAGCAGCCATACCGGGACAGGGTCTAATCAGCCCCAGCATTTT. Its translation: CASSHTGTGSNQPQHF. The chain recombines TRBV3-1 (or the pseudogene TRBV3-2) with TRBJ1-5, with 9 bases matching TRBD1. The CDR3 is 16 amino acids. Germline lookup yields CDR1 LGHDT and CDR2 YNNKEL (reference sequence). The J segment lost 4 bases and the V segment lost 3 bases, leaving 7 bases of the junction unmatched.

The gene calls are TRBV7-8 and TRBJ2-3, with 8 nucleotides matching TRBD2. The CDR3 length is 15 residues. Trimming cost V 5 bases and J 1 base; bases outside gene matches: 5. Germline V gene data show CDR1 as SGHVS and CDR2 as FQNEAQ. CDR3 sequence: CASSKRAGGTDTQYF. The CDR3 DNA sequence: TGTGCCAGCAGCAAACGAGCGGGGGGCACAGATACGCAGTATTTT.

The gene calls are TRBV29-1 and TRBJ2-5; weak D call: TRBD1 (5 bases). CDR3 length: 13 residues. Trimming removed 7 bases at V and 2 bases at J, with 14 bases between. From germline, CDR1 is SQVTM and CDR2 ANQGSEA. The CDR3 nucleotides are TGCAGCGCACCCCAGGGTTTACAAGAGACCCAGTACTTC. Its translation is CSAPQGLQETQYF.

This sequence joins TRBV5-4 and TRBJ2-6; D is unclear. This CDR3 has 14 residues. Germline V gives CDR1 SGHNT, CDR2 YYREEE (reference sequence). Deletions cut 7 bases from V and 3 bases from J, with 11 bases between. The CDR3 DNA follows: TGTGCCAGCGGTCCAGAGATTGGGGCCAACGTCCTGACTTTC. Residues: CASGPEIGANVLTF.

The V and J genes are TRBV4-2 and TRBJ1-1; D gene ambiguous. The V gene lost 4 bases and the J gene lost 2 bases, with 11 bases spanning the gap. Germline CDR1 LGHNA, CDR2 YNFKEQ. The CDR3 is made up of 14 amino acids. CDR3: CASSPGSRNTEAFF. The CDR3 DNA is TGTGCCAGCAGCCCTGGCAGTCGTAACACTGAAGCTTTCTTT.